These T cell receptor beta chains were read from a single sample in a study of blood T cell repertoires in COVID-19. The assay was immunoSEQ multiplex PCR, and TCRdb's table has in-frame clones only and misses some. The sample holds 200,000 to 250,000 clones; around 87% are singletons and the top ten take about 3%. Sequencing was performed on peripheral blood. Receptors originate from a woman younger than 45 who had recovered from COVID-19. Each CDR3 is given without its conserved first and last residue. Each record gives: J gene, clone size, V gene, CDR3 protein. Expanded clones get a size class; other rows say once, few or many, or leave the size out.

j_call: TRBJ2-2; clone_size: -; v_call: TRBV18; cdr3_aa: ASSQGAPGELF
j_call: TRBJ1-2; clone_size: -; v_call: TRBV3-1/TRBV3-2; cdr3_aa: ASGELDRSNYGYT
j_call: TRBJ2-7; clone_size: -; v_call: TRBV11-2; cdr3_aa: ASSTGLAGDYEQY
j_call: TRBJ2-7; clone_size: -; v_call: TRBV9; cdr3_aa: ASSDTAGTGKESYEQY
j_call: TRBJ2-1; clone_size: -; v_call: TRBV4-2; cdr3_aa: ASSQARRDEQF
j_call: TRBJ2-2; clone_size: -; v_call: TRBV19; cdr3_aa: ASSAIQGTGELF
j_call: TRBJ1-1; clone_size: -; v_call: TRBV5-1; cdr3_aa: ASSNQGWSTEAF
j_call: TRBJ2-2; clone_size: -; v_call: TRBV29-1; cdr3_aa: SVLPGGANGELF
j_call: TRBJ1-1; clone_size: -; v_call: TRBV10-3; cdr3_aa: ATRGSGNTEAF
j_call: TRBJ2-1; clone_size: once; v_call: TRBV9; cdr3_aa: ASSVAGEVSYNEQF
j_call: TRBJ2-3; clone_size: -; v_call: TRBV6-5; cdr3_aa: ASSYSTDPSTDTQY
j_call: TRBJ2-1; clone_size: -; v_call: TRBV7-9; cdr3_aa: ASSLYGTYNEQF